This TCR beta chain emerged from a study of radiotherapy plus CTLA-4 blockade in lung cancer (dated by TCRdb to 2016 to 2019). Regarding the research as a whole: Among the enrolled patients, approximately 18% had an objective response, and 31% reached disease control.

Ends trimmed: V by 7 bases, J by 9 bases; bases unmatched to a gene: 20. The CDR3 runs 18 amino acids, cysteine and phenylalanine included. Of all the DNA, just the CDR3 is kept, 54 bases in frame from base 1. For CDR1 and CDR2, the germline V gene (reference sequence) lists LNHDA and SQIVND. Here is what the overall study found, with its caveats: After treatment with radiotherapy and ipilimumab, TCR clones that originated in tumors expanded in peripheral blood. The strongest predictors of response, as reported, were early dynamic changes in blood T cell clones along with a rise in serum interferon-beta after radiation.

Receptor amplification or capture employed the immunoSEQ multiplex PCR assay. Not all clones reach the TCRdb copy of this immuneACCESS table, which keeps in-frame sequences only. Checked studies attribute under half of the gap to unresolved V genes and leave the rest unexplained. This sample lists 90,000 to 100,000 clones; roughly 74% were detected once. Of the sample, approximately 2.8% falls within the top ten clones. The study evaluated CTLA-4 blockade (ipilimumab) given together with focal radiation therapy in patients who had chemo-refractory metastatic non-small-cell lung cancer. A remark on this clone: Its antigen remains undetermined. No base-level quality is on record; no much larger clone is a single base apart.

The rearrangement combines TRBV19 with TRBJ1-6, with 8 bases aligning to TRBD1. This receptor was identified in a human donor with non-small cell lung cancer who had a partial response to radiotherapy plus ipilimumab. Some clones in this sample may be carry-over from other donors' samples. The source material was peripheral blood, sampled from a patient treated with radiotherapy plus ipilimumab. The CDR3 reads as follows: CASTFRRQGAGEGSPLHF. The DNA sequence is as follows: TGTGCCAGTACATTCCGAAGGCAGGGGGCAGGAGAAGGTTCACCCCTCCACTTT.